This T cell receptor (beta chain) was recovered during a study of Ad26.COV2.S vaccination and SARS-CoV-2 variants. In the study overall: Doses of Ad26.COV2.S were injected into muscle once or twice, 56 days apart.

The CDR3 is made up of 16 amino acids. CDR1 SGHTA and CDR2 FQGTGA come from the germline V gene. The ends were cut back, 5 bases at V and 4 bases at J, with 17 bases in the middle. The table came from immunoSEQ multiplex PCR; TCRdb's copy has only in-frame clones and leaves some out. This table has about 480,000 clones, 87% appearing once. Treatment noted: some 19 received Ad26.COV2.S at low or high dose, single or two shots; 5 received placebo; per-sample allocation not given. Sampling was performed 63 days after the first vaccine or placebo injection. Whoever gave the sample was an adult aged 18-55 years in Boston. Notes on this clone: Its antigen is unknown.

General study points: Recipients given vaccine exceeded placebo recipients in spike-specific TCR breadth.

This TCR was sampled from a person between 18 and 65 years old who received the Ad26.COV2.S COVID-19 vaccine or a placebo. The rearrangement uses TRBV7-3 and TRBJ2-2; possible D gene TRBD1, 7 bases. Sequencing was performed on peripheral blood, taken in a trial of Ad26.COV2.S vaccine versus placebo. The CDR3, as DNA: TGTGCCAGCAGCCCTGTAGGGCAGGGGGGCACCGGGGAGCTGTTTTTT. Its protein product is CASSPVGQGGTGELFF.